Sequencing of this TCR beta chain was carried out in a study of T-cell memory formation after mild COVID-19. Study summary: TCR clusters mostly belonged to single donors. Study-wide findings and caveats: Clones that contracted clustered mainly in CM and EM if CD4+ and in EMRA if CD8+. For second-wave clones that peaked at day 37, SARS-CoV-2 specificity went unverified. Contracting clones from day 15 to 85 showed balanced CD4/CD8; later expanders favored CD4+.

MiXCR was run by TCRdb on the 5' RACE reads, yielding one entry per CDR3 protein. The repertoire holds 35,000 to 40,000 distinct CDR3 sequences, about 6.7% seen once, with roughly 0.8% in the top ten. In the case of this clonotype: The antigen is not known.

Per germline, CDR1 MNHEY and CDR2 SVGAGI. V was pared by 7 bases and J by 5 bases, with 4 bases of the junction left unmatched. CDR3 length: 14 residues. The clonotype comes from an adult who had mild COVID-19 (a few samples of this study predate the infection). Cell type and time point are not known. The chain uses TRBV6-5 and TRBJ2-7, with TRBD2 identical over 14 bases. Sequencing was done on a sample of PBMCs or a T cell subset sorted from them (not recorded which). CDR3 residues: CASNPGLAGDEQYF. As DNA, the CDR3 is TGTGCCAGCAACCCGGGACTAGCGGGAGACGAGCAGTACTTC.